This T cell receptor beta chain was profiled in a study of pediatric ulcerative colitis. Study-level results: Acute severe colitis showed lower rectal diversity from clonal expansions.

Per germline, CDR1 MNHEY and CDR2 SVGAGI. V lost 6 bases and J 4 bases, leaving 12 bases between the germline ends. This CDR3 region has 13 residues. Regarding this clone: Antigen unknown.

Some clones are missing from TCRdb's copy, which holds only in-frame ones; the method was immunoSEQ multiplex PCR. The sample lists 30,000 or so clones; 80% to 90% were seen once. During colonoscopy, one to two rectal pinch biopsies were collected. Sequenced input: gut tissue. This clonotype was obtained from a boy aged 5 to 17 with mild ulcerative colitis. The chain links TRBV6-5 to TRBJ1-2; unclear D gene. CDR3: CASRPAAPYGYTF. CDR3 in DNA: TGTGCCAGCAGGCCAGCGGCTCCCTATGGCTACACCTTC.